Only a few counts were recorded for the clone carrying this TCR beta chain. Its antigen remains unknown. As handled by the study authors: CDR3 was compared across clinicopathological groups, and the resulting differences were used to build a distant-metastasis classifier for papillary thyroid cancer. With MiXCR, TCRdb reprocessed the PCR reads. TCRdb's processing, not the authors' own work, is the source of the V and J calls. The profile shows some 40,000 clones, roughly a sixth of them singletons. This entry belongs to a study of metastatic and nonmetastatic thyroid tumors. Whole-study results and caveats: Malignant tumors reportedly showed significantly higher TCR beta diversity than benign nodules in both blood and tumor.

Patients underwent thyroid surgery, and none had received any treatment before it. This clonotype originated in a female donor with papillary thyroid cancer or a benign thyroid nodule (not recorded which). Some clones in this sample may be carry-over from other donors' samples. The sequencing sample was made of blood.

The CDR3, as DNA: TGTGCCAGCAGTTTTAAGGTAGCGAGGACTGAAGCTTTCTTT. Translation: CASSFKVARTEAFF. The rearrangement uses TRBV12-3 or TRBV12-4 and TRBJ1-1; D unclear. V lost 3 bases and J 5 bases, leaving 13 bases between the germline ends. The CDR3 sequence is 14 residues long.